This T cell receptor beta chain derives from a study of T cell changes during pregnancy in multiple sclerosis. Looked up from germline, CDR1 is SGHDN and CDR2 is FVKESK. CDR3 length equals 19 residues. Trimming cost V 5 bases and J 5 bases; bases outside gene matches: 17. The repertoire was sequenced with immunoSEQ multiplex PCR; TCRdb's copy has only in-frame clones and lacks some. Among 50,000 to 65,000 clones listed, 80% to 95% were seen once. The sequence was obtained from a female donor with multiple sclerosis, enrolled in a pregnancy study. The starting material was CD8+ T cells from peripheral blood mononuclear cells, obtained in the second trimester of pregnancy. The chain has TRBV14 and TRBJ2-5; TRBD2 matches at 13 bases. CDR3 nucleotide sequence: TGTGCCAGCAGCGCCCGACTAGCGGGAGGCCAAGAGGCCGGGGAGACCCAGTACTTC. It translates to CASSARLAGGQEAGETQYF. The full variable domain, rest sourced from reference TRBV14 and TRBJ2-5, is EAGVTQFPSHSVIEKGQTVTLRCDPISGHDNLYWYRRVMGKEIKFLLHFVKESKQDESGMPNNRFLAERTGGTYSTLKVQPAELEDSGVYFCASSARLAGGQEAGETQYFGPGTRLLVL.